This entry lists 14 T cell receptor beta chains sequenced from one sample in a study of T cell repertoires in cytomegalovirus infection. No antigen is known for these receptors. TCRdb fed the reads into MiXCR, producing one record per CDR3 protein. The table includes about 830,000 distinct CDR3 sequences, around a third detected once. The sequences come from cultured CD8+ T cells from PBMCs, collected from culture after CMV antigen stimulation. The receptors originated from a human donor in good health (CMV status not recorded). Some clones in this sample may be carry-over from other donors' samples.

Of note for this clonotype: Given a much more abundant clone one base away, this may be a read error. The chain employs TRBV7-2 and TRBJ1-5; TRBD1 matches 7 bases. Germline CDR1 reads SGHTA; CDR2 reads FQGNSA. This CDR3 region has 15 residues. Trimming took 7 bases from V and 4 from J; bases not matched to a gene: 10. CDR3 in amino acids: CASIMWAGGNQPQHF. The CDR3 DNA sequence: TGTGCCAGCATCATGTGGGCAGGGGGGAATCAGCCCCAGCATTTT.

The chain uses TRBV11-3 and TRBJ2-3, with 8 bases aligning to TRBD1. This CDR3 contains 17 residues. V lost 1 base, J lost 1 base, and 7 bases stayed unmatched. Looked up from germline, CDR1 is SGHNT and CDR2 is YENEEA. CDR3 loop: CASSLGQGLQGTDTQYF. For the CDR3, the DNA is TGTGCCAGCAGCTTAGGACAGGGGCTACAAGGCACAGATACGCAGTATTTT.

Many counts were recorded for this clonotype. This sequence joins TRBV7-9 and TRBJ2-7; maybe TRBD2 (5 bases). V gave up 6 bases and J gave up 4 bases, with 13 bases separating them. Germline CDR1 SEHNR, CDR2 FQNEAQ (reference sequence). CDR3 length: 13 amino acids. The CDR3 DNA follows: TGTGCCAGCAGTAGCGTCGGGTATTACGAGCAGTACGTC. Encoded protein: CASSSVGYYEQYV.

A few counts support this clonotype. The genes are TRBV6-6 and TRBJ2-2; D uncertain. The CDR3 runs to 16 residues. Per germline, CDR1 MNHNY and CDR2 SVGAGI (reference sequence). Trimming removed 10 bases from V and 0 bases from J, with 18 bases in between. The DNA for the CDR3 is TGTGCCACCAGAGTGCCCGACGGAGCGAACACCGGGGAGCTGTTTTTT. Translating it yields CATRVPDGANTGELFF.

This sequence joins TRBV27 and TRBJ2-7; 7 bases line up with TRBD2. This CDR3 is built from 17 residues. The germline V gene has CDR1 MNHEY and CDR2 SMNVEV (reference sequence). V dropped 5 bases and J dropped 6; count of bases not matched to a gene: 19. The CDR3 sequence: CASSHPPGGGGLFEQYF. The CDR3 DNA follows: TGTGCCAGCAGTCACCCCCCTGGGGGGGGAGGGCTATTCGAGCAGTACTTC.

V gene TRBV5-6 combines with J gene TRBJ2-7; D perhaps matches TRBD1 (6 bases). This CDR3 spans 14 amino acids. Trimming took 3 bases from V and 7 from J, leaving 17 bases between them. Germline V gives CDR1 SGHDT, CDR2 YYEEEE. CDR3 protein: CASSSLQGPREQYV. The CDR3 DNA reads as TGTGCCAGCAGCTCCCTACAGGGACCGAGGGAGCAGTACGTC.

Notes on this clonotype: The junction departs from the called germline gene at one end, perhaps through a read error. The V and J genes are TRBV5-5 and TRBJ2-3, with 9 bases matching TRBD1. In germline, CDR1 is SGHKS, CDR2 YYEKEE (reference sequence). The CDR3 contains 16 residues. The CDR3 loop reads CANSLTRDRVVYTQYF. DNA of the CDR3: TGTGCCAACAGCCTAACTCGGGACAGGGTAGTATACACGCAGTATTTT.

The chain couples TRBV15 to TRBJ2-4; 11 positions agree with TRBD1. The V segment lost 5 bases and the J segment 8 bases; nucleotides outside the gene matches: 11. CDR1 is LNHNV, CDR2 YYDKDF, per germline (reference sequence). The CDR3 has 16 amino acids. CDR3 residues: CATSRGGQGVLDIQYF. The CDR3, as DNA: TGTGCCACCAGCCGAGGGGGACAGGGGGTTTTGGACATTCAGTACTTC.

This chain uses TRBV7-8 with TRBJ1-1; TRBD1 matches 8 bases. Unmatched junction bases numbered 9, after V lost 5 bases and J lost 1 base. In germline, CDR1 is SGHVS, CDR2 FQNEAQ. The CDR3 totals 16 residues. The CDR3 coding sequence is TGTGCCAGCAGCATACAATTCGGGACAGGGAACACTGAAGCTTTCTTT. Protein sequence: CASSIQFGTGNTEAFF.

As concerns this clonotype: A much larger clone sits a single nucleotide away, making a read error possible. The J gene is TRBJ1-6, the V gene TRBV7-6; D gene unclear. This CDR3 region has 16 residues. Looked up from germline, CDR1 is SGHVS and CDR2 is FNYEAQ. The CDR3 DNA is TGTGTCAGCAGCTTGAAATCTAACTCCTATAATTCACCCCTCCACTTT. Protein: CVSSLKSNSYNSPLHF.

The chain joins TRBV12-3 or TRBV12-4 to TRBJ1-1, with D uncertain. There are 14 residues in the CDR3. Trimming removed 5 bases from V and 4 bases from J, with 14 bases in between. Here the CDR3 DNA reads TGTGCCAGCAGTGATGGGTATGGCGTCACTGAAGCTTTCTTT. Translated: CASSDGYGVTEAFF.

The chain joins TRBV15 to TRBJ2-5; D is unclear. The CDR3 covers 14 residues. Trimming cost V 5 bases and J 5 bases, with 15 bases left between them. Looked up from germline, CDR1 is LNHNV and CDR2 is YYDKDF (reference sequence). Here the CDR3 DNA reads TGTGCCACCAGCGACGGATCCAGACGGGAGACCCAGTACTTC. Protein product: CATSDGSRRETQYF. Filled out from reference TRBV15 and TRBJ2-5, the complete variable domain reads DAMVIQNPRYQVTQFGKPVTLSCSQTLNHNVMYWYQQKSSQAPKLLFHYYDKDFNNEADTPDNFQSRRPNTSFCFLDIRSPGLGDTAMYLCATSDGSRRETQYFGPGTRLLVL.

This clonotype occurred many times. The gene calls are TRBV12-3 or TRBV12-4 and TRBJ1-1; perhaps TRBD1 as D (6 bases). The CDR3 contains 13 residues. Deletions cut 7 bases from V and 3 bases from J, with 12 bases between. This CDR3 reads CASTLDRHTEAFF. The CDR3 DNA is TGTGCCAGCACCCTTGACAGGCACACTGAAGCTTTCTTT.

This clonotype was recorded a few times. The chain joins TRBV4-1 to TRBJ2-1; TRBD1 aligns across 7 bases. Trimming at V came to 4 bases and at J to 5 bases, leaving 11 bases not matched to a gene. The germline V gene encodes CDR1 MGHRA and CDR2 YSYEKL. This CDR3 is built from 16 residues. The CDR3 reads CASSLIPGQLNNEQFF. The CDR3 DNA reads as TGCGCCAGCAGCCTAATACCGGGACAGTTAAACAATGAGCAGTTCTTC.